A single sample is the source of the 14 T cell receptor beta chains below, sequenced in a study of monozygotic twins with inflammatory bowel disease. One entry per CDR3 protein, without DNA, is what TCRdb gives after re-calling the 5' RACE reads. The sample data list 150,000 to 200,000 distinct CDR3 sequences. Source material: blood. These receptors were obtained from a human donor with ulcerative colitis or Crohn's disease, or a healthy co-twin of an affected twin (not recorded which).

The chain links TRBV11-2 to TRBJ1-2. This CDR3 contains 15 residues. Germline CDR1 and CDR2: SGHAT and FQNNGV. The CDR3 region is CASSLVGTFIYGYTF.

V gene TRBV10-3 combines with J gene TRBJ1-1; TCRdb's D call of TRBD1 is untestable without DNA. The germline V gene has CDR1 ENHRY and CDR2 SYGVKD. This CDR3 has 16 amino acids. CDR3 residues: CAIRVGTGRLNTEAFF.

The chain has TRBV6-5 and TRBJ2-2; with no DNA, the TCRdb D assignment of TRBD2 cannot be verified. Germline V lookup: CDR1 MNHEY, CDR2 SVGAGI. The CDR3 consists of 16 residues. CDR3 amino acids: CASSSLAGGSTGELFF.

The V call is TRBV20-1, the J call TRBJ2-2; TCRdb's D gene call, TRBD2, goes unchecked for lack of DNA. CDR3 size: 15 residues. Germline assignment: CDR1 DFQATT and CDR2 SNEGSKA (reference sequence). The CDR3 sequence is CSALSRGRFGGELFF.

The chain employs TRBV7-2 and TRBJ2-6. Germline assignment: CDR1 SGHTA and CDR2 FQGNSA. The CDR3 length is 14 residues. CDR3 in amino acids: CASSPGSGANVLTF.

Here the CDR3 reads CASSHPGRAAGNEQFF. V gene TRBV4-2 combines with J gene TRBJ2-1; with no DNA, the TCRdb D assignment of TRBD2 cannot be verified. The germline CDR1 and CDR2 sequences are LGHNA and YNFKEQ. This CDR3 is 16 amino acids long.

The V and J genes are TRBV5-1 and TRBJ1-5; TCRdb names TRBD1, which stays unverified in the absence of DNA. The CDR3 consists of 17 residues. Germline-derived CDR1 and CDR2 are SGHRS and YFSETQ. The CDR3 here is CASSLLRTGLVNQPQHF.

The chain links TRBV3-1 to TRBJ2-1; TCRdb lists TRBD2, though no DNA is available to test this call. Germline assignment: CDR1 LGHDT and CDR2 YNNKEL (reference sequence). The CDR3 covers 16 residues. The chain's CDR3 is CASSPGLAGGPREQFF.

CDR3: CASSVGLAGEQYF. V usage is TRBV5-1 and J usage is TRBJ2-7. From germline, CDR1 is SGHRS and CDR2 YFSETQ. This CDR3 spans 13 amino acids.

The chain combines TRBV20-1 with TRBJ2-7; the TCRdb D gene call, TRBD1, has no DNA to confirm it. Germline CDR1 and CDR2: DFQATT and SNEGSKA (reference sequence). The CDR3 has 13 amino acids. CDR3 residues: CSAPGRLLVEQYF.

V is TRBV10-1 and J is TRBJ2-2. The V gene's germline CDR1 is WNHNN and CDR2 SYGVQD (reference sequence). The CDR3 contains 13 residues. The CDR3 sequence is CASSGVVTGELFF.

V and J are TRBV20-1 and TRBJ2-2; TCRdb's assignment of TRBD1 cannot be checked, as there is no DNA. This CDR3 has 17 residues. Germline V lookup: CDR1 DFQATT, CDR2 SNEGSKA (reference sequence). CDR3 amino acids: CSAPFIRTGPLEGELFF.

The chain employs TRBV7-2 and TRBJ1-5. Per the germline V gene, CDR1 is SGHTA and CDR2 is FQGNSA. The CDR3 is made up of 12 amino acids. CDR3 sequence: CASSFQNQPQHF.

This rearrangement joins TRBV13 to TRBJ1-2; TCRdb calls TRBD1, which cannot be checked without DNA. This CDR3 has 13 amino acids. Per germline, CDR1 PRHDT and CDR2 FYEKMQ (reference sequence). CDR3: CASSGGTPHGYTF. The full variable domain, completed using reference TRBV13 and TRBJ1-2, is AAGVIQSPRHLIKEKRETATLKCYPIPRHDTVYWYQQGPGQDPQFLISFYEKMQSDKGSIPDRFSAQQFSDYHSELNMSSLELGDSALYFCASSGGTPHGYTFGSGTRLTVV.